This T cell receptor (beta chain) was retrieved from a study of response to subunit inactivated influenza vaccine. Study conclusions and caveats: Seasonal influenza vaccination, on each occasion, was suggested by the authors to recruit few new T cells.

V was pared by 6 bases and J by 2 bases, with 10 bases between. The CDR3 spans 14 residues. In this sample, this clonotype turned up many times. Its antigen is as yet unknown. Using its own MiXCR run on the RT-PCR reads, TCRdb lists one record per CDR3 protein. The data contain about 520,000 distinct CDR3 sequences, about 10% of them singletons. This sequence originates from a man aged 45-65 years who received an inactivated influenza vaccine. The sample was PBMCs from blood, taken about 40 days after vaccination. The chain has TRBV12-3 or TRBV12-4 and TRBJ2-2, with D maybe TRBD2 (5 bases). The DNA of the CDR3 is TGTGCCAGCAGCAGCGGACCAAACACCGGGGAGCTGTTTTTT. Translating it yields CASSSGPNTGELFF.